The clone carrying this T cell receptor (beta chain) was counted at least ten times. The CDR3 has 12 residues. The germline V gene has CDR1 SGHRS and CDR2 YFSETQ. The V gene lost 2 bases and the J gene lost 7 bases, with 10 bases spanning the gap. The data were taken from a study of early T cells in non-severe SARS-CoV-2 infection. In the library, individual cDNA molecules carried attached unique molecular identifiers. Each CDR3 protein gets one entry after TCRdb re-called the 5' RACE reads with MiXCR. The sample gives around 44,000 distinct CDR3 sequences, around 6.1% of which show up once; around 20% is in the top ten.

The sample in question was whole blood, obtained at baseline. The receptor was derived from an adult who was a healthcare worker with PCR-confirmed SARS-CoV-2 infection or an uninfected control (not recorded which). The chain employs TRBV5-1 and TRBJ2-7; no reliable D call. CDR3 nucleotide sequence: TGCGCCAGCAGCTTCGCCACTGGGGAGCAGTACTTC. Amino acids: CASSFATGEQYF. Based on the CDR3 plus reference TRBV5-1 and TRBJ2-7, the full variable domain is KAGVTQTPRYLIKTRGQQVTLSCSPISGHRSVSWYQQTPGQGLQFLFEYFSETQRNKGNFPGRFSGRQFSNSRSEMNVSTLELGDSALYLCASSFATGEQYFGPGTRLTVT.